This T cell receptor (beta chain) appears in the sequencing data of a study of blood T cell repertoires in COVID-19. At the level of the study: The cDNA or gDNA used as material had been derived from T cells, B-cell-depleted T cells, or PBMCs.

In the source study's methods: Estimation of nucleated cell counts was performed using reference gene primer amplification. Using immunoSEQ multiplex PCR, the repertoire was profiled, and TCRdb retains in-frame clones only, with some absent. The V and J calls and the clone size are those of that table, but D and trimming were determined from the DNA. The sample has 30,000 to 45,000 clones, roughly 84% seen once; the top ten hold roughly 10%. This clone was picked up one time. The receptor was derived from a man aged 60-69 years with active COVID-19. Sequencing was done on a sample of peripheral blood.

CDR3 nucleotides: TGCGCCAGCAGCTTTAGCGGGAGCTCCTACAATGAGCAGTTCTTC. Protein product: CASSFSGSSYNEQFF. V and J are TRBV5-1 and TRBJ2-1, with 9 bases identical to TRBD2. The germline gives CDR1 SGHRS, CDR2 YFSETQ. This CDR3 region has 15 residues. Germline trimming cut 2 bases from V and 0 bases from J; bases unmatched to any gene: 0.